This T cell receptor beta chain came from a study of beta chain features in type 1 diabetes. The investigators reverse transcribed all of the isolated RNA, so they sequenced expressed TCRB transcripts. Assay used: immunoSEQ multiplex PCR; TCRdb lists only in-frame clones, some missing. The sample carries 150,000 to 200,000 clones, about 9.8% recorded once. Regarding this clone: Distinct nucleotide sequences in the sample also encode this CDR3.

This CDR3 contains 12 residues. Trimming stripped 3 bases from V and 4 bases from J, with 6 bases between. CDR1 SNHLY and CDR2 FYNNEI come from the germline V gene. The origin of this receptor is a woman between 18 and 29 years old in good health. Specimen: central memory CD4+ T cells from blood. The chain couples TRBV2 to TRBJ2-5, with D hard to call. The CDR3 sequence: CASSEARETQYF. CDR3 DNA: TGTGCCAGCAGTGAGGCCCGAGAGACCCAGTACTTC.